A selection of T cell receptor beta chains follows, all from one sample in a study of blood T cell repertoires in COVID-19. TCRdb's copy holds only in-frame clones and misses some; the assay was immunoSEQ multiplex PCR. The sample holds fewer than 85,000 clones, 73% seen once. Sequenced sample: peripheral blood. The source of these receptors is a man in his 60s with acute or convalescent COVID-19. The CDR3 runs from the conserved cysteine through the conserved F or W. The order of the fields is J gene, V gene, D gene, CDR3 DNA, CDR3 protein. D genes are given only for firm matches.

TRBJ2-3 | TRBV2 | . | TGTGCCAGCAGTGTTCGGGAGAGCACAGATACGCAGTATTTT | CASSVRESTDTQYF
TRBJ1-4 | TRBV5-5 | TRBD1 | TGTGCCAGCAGCTTAACAGGGGGGACCCTTCAGGAAAAACTGTTTTTT | CASSLTGGTLQEKLFF
TRBJ2-3 | TRBV7-8 | TRBD1 | TGTGCCAGCAGCTTAGAGGGACAGGGATCGGATACGCAGTATTTT | CASSLEGQGSDTQYF
TRBJ2-1 | TRBV10-1 | TRBD2 | TGCGCCAGCAGTGAGTCAAAGGCGGGGGTCCTCCACTCCTACAATGAGCAGTTCTTC | CASSESKAGVLHSYNEQFF
TRBJ1-5 | TRBV18 | . | TGTGCCAGCTCCCCCGACAGAGTGAATCAGCCCCAGCATTTT | CASSPDRVNQPQHF
TRBJ2-7 | TRBV5-1 | . | TGCGCCAGCAGCATTGACGGACAGTACTACGAGCAGTACTTC | CASSIDGQYYEQYF
TRBJ2-2 | TRBV5-1 | TRBD1 | TGCGCCAGCAGCCCAGGCGACAGGGTCGGGGAGCTGTTTTTT | CASSPGDRVGELFF
TRBJ2-2 | TRBV5-1 | TRBD2 | TGCGCCAGCAGCGGCCGCGGACTAGCGGACACCGGGGAGCTGTTTTTT | CASSGRGLADTGELFF
TRBJ2-5 | TRBV5-4 | . | TGTGCCAGCAGCTTGGGTGGCGGGGCCTTCCCAGAAACCCAGTACTTC | CASSLGGGAFPETQYF
TRBJ1-5 | TRBV18 | . | TGTGCCAGCTCACCGAACTATAGCAATCAGCCCCAGCATTTT | CASSPNYSNQPQHF